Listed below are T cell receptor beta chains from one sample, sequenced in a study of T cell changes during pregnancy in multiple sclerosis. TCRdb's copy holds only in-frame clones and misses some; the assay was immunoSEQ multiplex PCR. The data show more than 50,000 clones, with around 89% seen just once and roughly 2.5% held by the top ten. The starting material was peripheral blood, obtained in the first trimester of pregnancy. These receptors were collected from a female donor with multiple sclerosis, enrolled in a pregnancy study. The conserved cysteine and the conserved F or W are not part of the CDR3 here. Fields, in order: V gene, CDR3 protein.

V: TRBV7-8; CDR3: ASRQPGQGYEQY
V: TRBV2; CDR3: ASSTGGGRFPGELF
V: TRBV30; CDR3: AWSVRGIGEQY
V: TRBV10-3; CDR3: ALRDSRNTGELF
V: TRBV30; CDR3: AWRAGGDTEAF
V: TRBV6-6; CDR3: ASWTGDYGYT
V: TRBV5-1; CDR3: ASKTNRDDGTEAF
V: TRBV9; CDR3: ASNGGDFYNEQF
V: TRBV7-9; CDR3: ASSARLLYEQY
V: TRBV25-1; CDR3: ASSEAGTGDAGGYT
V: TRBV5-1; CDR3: ASSSRLNPERRGTEAF
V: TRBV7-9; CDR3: ASSLVSPGQGIEKLF
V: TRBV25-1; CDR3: ASSEYPDTEAF
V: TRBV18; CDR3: ASSSPNQGNLYGYT
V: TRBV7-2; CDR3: ASSRPGGAPFSYEQY
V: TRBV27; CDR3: ASSSLNSNTEAF
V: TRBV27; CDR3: ASSGGLMNTGELF
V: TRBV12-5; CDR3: ASGLVLRGRNQPQH
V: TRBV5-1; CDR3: ASSPGLAGPYNEQF
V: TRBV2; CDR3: ASRQGSTEAF
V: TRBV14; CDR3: ASSQVVGGRYTEAF
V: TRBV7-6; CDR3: ASSGPHGGSYEQY
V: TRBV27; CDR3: ASSLLVGVAGPRSPRTDTQY
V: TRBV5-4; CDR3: ASSTAPGPGGLGEQY
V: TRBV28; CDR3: ASRLAGEGSEQF
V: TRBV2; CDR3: ASSSQGGRYEQY
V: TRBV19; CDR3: ASSRATGREEQY
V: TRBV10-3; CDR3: AISEGGRIYEQY
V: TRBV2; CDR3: ASSENSYLWGYT
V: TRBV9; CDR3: ASSPRLAGEYNEQF
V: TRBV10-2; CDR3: ASSEFLGGTLQY
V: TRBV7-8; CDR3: ASSMDRAPQF
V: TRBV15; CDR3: ATSRDGVARRNYGYT
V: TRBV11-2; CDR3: ASSLDRRNTEAF
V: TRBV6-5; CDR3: ASSYSKQLGSPLH
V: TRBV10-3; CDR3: AISDHGGDRGIIYGYT
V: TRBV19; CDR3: ATTTGTGSPTEAF
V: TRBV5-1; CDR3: ASSLVEGLGPQH
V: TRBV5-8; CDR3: ASSRGQRTYEQY
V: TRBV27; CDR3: ASSLSNPSSVTQY
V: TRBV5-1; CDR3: ASSLGDRGMAETQY
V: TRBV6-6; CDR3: ASSYRGSSTDTQY
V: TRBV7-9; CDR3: ASRSSGGGFDEQF
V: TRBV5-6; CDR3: ASSLISGGSNEQF
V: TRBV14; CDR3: ASSLSGLYTQY
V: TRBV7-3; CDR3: ASSLTGNEKLF
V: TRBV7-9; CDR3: ASSPGQIATNEKLF
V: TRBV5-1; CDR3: ASSTPGHANIEAF
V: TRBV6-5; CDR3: ASSYSIGGGSPLH
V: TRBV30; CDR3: AWSYSGGAYNEQF
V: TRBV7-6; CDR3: ASSLFGLAEIYNEQF
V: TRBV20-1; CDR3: SASGYNEQF
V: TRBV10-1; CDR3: ASSEGEYSQETQY
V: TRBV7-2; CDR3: ASSLREFRPTDTQY
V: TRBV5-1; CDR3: ASSNRDTGELF
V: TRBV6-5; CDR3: ATVGQTTYEQY
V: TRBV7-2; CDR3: ASSLSGRETQY
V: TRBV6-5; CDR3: ASSYGTGEKLF